A selection of T cell receptor beta chains follows, all from one sample in a study of shared clonotypes between healthy human individuals. Profiled with immunoSEQ multiplex PCR; TCRdb holds only in-frame clones, not every one. Of roughly 320,000 clones listed, around 86% are singletons. The material sequenced was memory CD8+ T cells sorted from blood. The source is a man younger than 30 in good health. Both conserved end residues are part of each CDR3. D genes are given only for firm matches. Some rows have no size entry. The others give once, few or many, or a class for an expanded clone.

>TRBD1|.|TRBV7-3|TRBJ1-1
TGTGCCAGCAGCCCGACAGGGGGCACTGAAGCTTTCTTT
CASSPTGGTEAFF
>.|.|TRBV13|TRBJ2-3
TGTGCCAGCAGCTTAGAATCCAGGGATTTCCTCACAGATACGCAGTATTTT
CASSLESRDFLTDTQYF
>TRBD1|.|TRBV5-1|TRBJ2-7
TGCGCCAGCAGCTCTGGACAGGACTACGAGCAGTACTTC
CASSSGQDYEQYF
>.|.|TRBV27|TRBJ2-1
TGTGCCAGCGAGGGGGGGATTGGTGAGCAGTTCTTC
CASEGGIGEQFF
>.|.|TRBV6-5|TRBJ2-1
TGTGCCAGCAGTTTAGCGGAGACAAGCGAGGACAATGAGCAGTTCTTC
CASSLAETSEDNEQFF
>.|.|TRBV4-3|TRBJ2-3
TGCGCCAGCAGCCAAGATCCCCCAGCGTCTAGGGCAGATACGCAGTATTTT
CASSQDPPASRADTQYF
>.|.|TRBV28|TRBJ2-2
TGTGCCAGCAGTTTAGGGACGGACTCGAACACCGGGGAGCTGTTTTTT
CASSLGTDSNTGELFF
>.|.|TRBV28|TRBJ1-5
TGTGCCAGCAAAAAGGAGTGGGACGGTGTCAATCAGCCCCAGCATTTT
CASKKEWDGVNQPQHF
>.|.|TRBV7-9|TRBJ2-7
TGTGCCAGCAGCTTAGCGAGTGTGGCAGGGAGCTCCTACGAGCAGTACTTC
CASSLASVAGSSYEQYF
>.|.|TRBV29-1|TRBJ2-7
TGCAGCGTTGTGGGTCGCTACGAGCAGTACTTC
CSVVGRYEQYF
>TRBD2|.|TRBV7-9|TRBJ2-1
TGTGCCAGCAGCTTAGGACTAGCGGCCCACAATGAGCAGTTCTTC
CASSLGLAAHNEQFF
>TRBD2|.|TRBV9|TRBJ2-1
TGTGCCAGCAGCGCGGCGGGAGGGTATGAGCAGTTCTTC
CASSAAGGYEQFF
>TRBD1|.|TRBV19|TRBJ1-2
TGTGCCAGTAGTCTCTGGACAGGGACCTCGTATGGCTACACCTTC
CASSLWTGTSYGYTF
>.|.|TRBV10-3|TRBJ2-3
TGTGCCAGCACACAAGTACCTAGCACAGATACGCAGTATTTT
CASTQVPSTDTQYF
>.|.|TRBV13|TRBJ1-4
TGTGCCAGCAGCCCGGACAGCCAGGGAGAAAAACTGTTTTTT
CASSPDSQGEKLFF
>.|.|TRBV6-5|TRBJ1-2
TGTGCCAGCAGTTACTCGTCTGGGCCCGGCGGGGGCTACACCTTC
CASSYSSGPGGGYTF
>TRBD2|.|TRBV2|TRBJ2-3
TGTGCCAGCGGTCGACTAGCGGCTACTAGCACAGATACGCAGTATTTT
CASGRLAATSTDTQYF
>.|.|TRBV5-1|TRBJ2-7
TGCGCCAGCAGCTTGGTTGCCAGCTACGAGCAGTACTTC
CASSLVASYEQYF
>.|.|TRBV4-1|TRBJ2-2
TGCGCCAGCAGCCAAGAAGTTGTGGGCGCCGATGTGGACACCGGGGAGCTGTTTTTT
CASSQEVVGADVDTGELFF
>TRBD2|few|TRBV6-1|TRBJ2-7
TGTGCCAGCAGTGAAGTAAGCGGGGCGGCCGCCTACGAGCAGTACTTC
CASSEVSGAAAYEQYF
>.|many|TRBV6-6|TRBJ1-5
TGTGCCACCGGGGGGCAGGGCGCAGGGATGCCCCAGCATTTT
CATGGQGAGMPQHF
>.|.|TRBV2|TRBJ2-3
TGTGCCAGCAGTGAAGAGGGGCCGGGTGGGACTAGCACAGATACGCAGTATTTT
CASSEEGPGGTSTDTQYF
>TRBD1|.|TRBV10-3|TRBJ2-7
TGTGCCATCAACAGGGGGAGTGAGCAGTACTTC
CAINRGSEQYF
>TRBD1|.|TRBV6-5|TRBJ2-2
TGTGCCAGCAGCTGGACAGGGACCGGGGAGCTGTTTTTT
CASSWTGTGELFF
>.|.|TRBV4-3|TRBJ2-7
TGCGCCAGCAGCCAAGCCTTGGACGGAACCTACGAGCAGTACTTC
CASSQALDGTYEQYF
>TRBD1|.|TRBV28|TRBJ2-7
TGTGCCAGCAGTCGGGGGACAGGGTCCCCCTACGAGCAGTACTTC
CASSRGTGSPYEQYF
>TRBD1|.|TRBV13|TRBJ1-1
TGTGCCAGCAGCTTACTAGGGGGCCCCGCTGAAGCTTTCTTT
CASSLLGGPAEAFF
>.|.|TRBV2|TRBJ2-7
TGTGCCAGCAGTTGGGGGCTAGCATTCTACGAGCAGTACTTC
CASSWGLAFYEQYF
>.|.|TRBV6-6|TRBJ2-6
TGTGCCAGCAGTTACCTCTACTCTGGGGCCAACGTCCTGACTTTC
CASSYLYSGANVLTF
>.|.|TRBV30|TRBJ1-1
TGTGCCTGGAGTGTACGAGGTGGGAACACTGAAGCTTTCTTT
CAWSVRGGNTEAFF
>TRBD2|.|TRBV2|TRBJ2-5
TGTGCCAGCAGAACCCGCCCGGCGGGAGTACTAGAGACCCAGTACTTC
CASRTRPAGVLETQYF
>.|.|TRBV28|TRBJ1-6
TGTGCCAGCAACCATGACTGGCTCAATTCACCCCTCCACTTT
CASNHDWLNSPLHF
>.|.|TRBV9|TRBJ2-7
TGTGCCAGCAGCGTAGACTGGAATCGGTACGAGCAGTACTTC
CASSVDWNRYEQYF
>.|.|TRBV7-6|TRBJ2-5
TGTGCCAGCAGCTTAGCCCCCCCAGGAGAGACCCAGTACTTC
CASSLAPPGETQYF
>.|once|TRBV4-3|TRBJ1-2
TGCGCCAGCAGCCAAGAAGTGGGCCTGACCTCTAACTATGGCTACACCTTC
CASSQEVGLTSNYGYTF
>.|few|TRBV16|TRBJ1-5
TGTGCCAGCAGCCAATCGACCGGGACAACTACCCAGCCCCAGCATTTT
CASSQSTGTTTQPQHF
>.|.|TRBV7-8|TRBJ1-4
TGTGCCAGCCAGTGGGGCCTTGCGGCAACTAATGAAAAACTGTTTTTT
CASQWGLAATNEKLFF
>.|.|TRBV30|TRBJ2-7
TGTGCCTGGAGGACGACCTACGAGCAGTACTTC
CAWRTTYEQYF
>.|.|TRBV2|TRBJ2-7
TGTGCCAGCAGCGCCCGGCGGCAAAACGAGCAGTACTTC
CASSARRQNEQYF
>.|.|TRBV12-1|TRBJ1-1
TGTGCCAGCAGCTGGCGCCTTCAGGGGAACGCGAACACTGAAGCTTTCTTT
CASSWRLQGNANTEAFF
>TRBD1|.|TRBV5-1|TRBJ1-2
TGCGCCAGCAGCCCTGGGTTTGGGACAGGGGCCTCTAACTATGGCTACACCTTC
CASSPGFGTGASNYGYTF
>.|.|TRBV4-1|TRBJ1-5
TGCGCCAGCAGCCAAGATCCAGGCCTCAATCAGCCCCAGCATTTT
CASSQDPGLNQPQHF
>.|.|TRBV18|TRBJ2-7
TGTGCCAGCTCTGAAGAATACAGGGACAACGAGCAGTACTTC
CASSEEYRDNEQYF
>.|.|TRBV5-6|TRBJ1-2
TGTGCCAGCAGCTTGGACGGGGCGAGAACCTATGGCTACACCTTC
CASSLDGARTYGYTF
>.|.|TRBV4-1|TRBJ2-7
TGCGCCAGCAGCCCCGCGCCGGGGGTAGGGTCCTACGAGCAGTACTTC
CASSPAPGVGSYEQYF
>.|.|TRBV9|TRBJ2-1
TGTGCCAGCAGCGTCCCCGGTTTAAACAATGAGCAGTTCTTC
CASSVPGLNNEQFF
>.|.|TRBV11-3|TRBJ2-1
TGTGCCAGCAGCTTAGAATCAGGACCAAGGCCCAACAATGAGCAGTTCTTC
CASSLESGPRPNNEQFF
>TRBD1|.|TRBV9|TRBJ1-1
TGTGCCAGCAGCGCTCACGGGACAGGGGGCTCGAACACTGAAGCTTTCTTT
CASSAHGTGGSNTEAFF
>.|.|TRBV7-6|TRBJ2-7
TGTGCCAGCAGCTCCGGAACATACGAGCAGTACTTC
CASSSGTYEQYF
>TRBD2|.|TRBV6-5|TRBJ2-1
TGTGCCAGCAGTTACTCGACTAGCGGGGCCTACAATGAGCAGTTCTTC
CASSYSTSGAYNEQFF
>.|.|TRBV10-3|TRBJ2-7
TGTGCCATCAGTGAGTCGTCAGTCTACGAGCAGTACTTC
CAISESSVYEQYF